The 13 T cell receptor beta chains given below trace back to one sample, sequenced in a study of pediatric ulcerative colitis. The protocol was immunoSEQ multiplex PCR, while the TCRdb copy is restricted to in-frame clones and leaves out a portion. The sample contains around 40,000 clones, 75% of which appear only once. The rectum was sampled with one to two pinch biopsies at colonoscopy. Specimen: gut tissue. Receptors originate from a boy younger than 18 with severe ulcerative colitis.

V usage is TRBV28 and J usage is TRBJ2-2, with D uncertain. The CDR3 has 14 amino acids. V lost 6 bases and J lost 6, with 14 bases in between. Germline CDR1 reads MDHEN; CDR2 reads SYDVKM. The CDR3 nucleotides read TGTGCCAGCAGATCCTGGTCCGAAGCCGGGGAGCTGTTTTTT. Residues: CASRSWSEAGELFF. The whole variable domain, filled in from reference TRBV28 and TRBJ2-2, reads DVKVTQSSRYLVKRTGEKVFLECVQDMDHENMFWYRQDPGLGLRLIYFSYDVKMKEKGDIPEGYSVSREKKERFSLILESASTNQTSMYLCASRSWSEAGELFFGEGSRLTVL.

The J gene is TRBJ2-7, the V gene TRBV5-6, with TRBD1 matching 7 bases. CDR3 length: 14 amino acids. Trimming took 5 bases from V and 2 from J; bases not matched to a gene: 7. Germline CDR1 SGHDT, CDR2 YYEEEE. CDR3 nucleotide sequence: TGTGCCAGCAGGGAGTGGACAGGAACCTACGAGCAGTACTTC. As protein: CASREWTGTYEQYF.

This chain connects TRBV7-9 to TRBJ2-3; D not resolved. Trimming removed 5 bases from V and 0 bases from J, with 12 bases in between. Germline V gives CDR1 SEHNR, CDR2 FQNEAQ (reference sequence). The CDR3 covers 15 residues. DNA of the CDR3: TGTGCCAGCAGCATTACACCGATTAGCACAGATACGCAGTATTTT. This encodes CASSITPISTDTQYF.

The V call is TRBV10-3, the J call TRBJ2-7, with D unresolved. Germline V gives CDR1 ENHRY, CDR2 SYGVKD. The CDR3 has 13 residues. V lost 2 bases to trimming and J lost 3 bases, with 8 bases between them. The CDR3 loop reads CAISEVRYYEQYF. In nucleotides, the CDR3 is TGTGCCATCAGTGAGGTCAGATACTACGAGCAGTACTTC.

The CDR3 DNA reads TGCGCCAGCAGCCAAGTCGAGGGACAGGCCGGAAACACCATATATTTT. Encoded protein: CASSQVEGQAGNTIYF. The V call is TRBV4-1, the J call TRBJ1-3, with 8 bases aligning to TRBD1. CDR1 is MGHRA, CDR2 YSYEKL, per germline. The CDR3 sequence is 16 residues long. V was clipped by 1 base and J by 4 bases; unmatched bases: 6.

J is TRBJ1-4 and V is TRBV5-6; D gene unclear. The ends were cut back, 0 bases at V and 8 bases at J, with 5 bases in the middle. CDR3 length: 12 amino acids. The germline CDR1 and CDR2 sequences are SGHDT and YYEEEE. In DNA, the CDR3 is TGTGCCAGCAGCTTGGATGGGGAAAAACTGTTTTTT. Translating gives CASSLDGEKLFF.

The rearrangement links TRBV28 to TRBJ2-3, with D possibly matching TRBD1 (6 bases). CDR1 is MDHEN, CDR2 SYDVKM, per germline. V was trimmed by 3 bases and J by 8 bases, leaving 21 bases between them. The CDR3 runs to 16 residues. In nucleotides, the CDR3 is TGTGCCAGCAGTTTCCCAGGAAGCCCAACAGGGCGTACGCAGTATTTT. It translates to CASSFPGSPTGRTQYF.

The rearrangement joins TRBV7-6 to TRBJ2-5, with D possibly matching TRBD2 (5 bases). Trimming took 0 bases from V and 0 from J, leaving 11 bases between them. The CDR3 sequence is 16 residues long. Germline CDR1 SGHVS, CDR2 FNYEAQ. The CDR3 spells CASSLAGSLYQETQYF. CDR3 nucleotide sequence: TGTGCCAGCAGCTTAGCGGGGAGCCTGTACCAAGAGACCCAGTACTTC.

The chain employs TRBV5-1 and TRBJ2-7; TRBD1 aligns across 7 bases. Germline assignment: CDR1 SGHRS and CDR2 YFSETQ. The CDR3 runs to 13 residues. V gave up 6 bases and J gave up 3 bases; unmatched junction bases: 6. The CDR3 DNA is TGCGCCAGCAAAGGGGGCACGAACTACGAGCAGTACTTC. The encoded protein is CASKGGTNYEQYF.

This rearrangement joins TRBV29-1 to TRBJ1-1, with D possibly matching TRBD1 (5 bases). Trimming removed 4 bases at V and 0 bases at J, with 9 bases between. The CDR3 runs to 13 residues. From germline, CDR1 is SQVTM and CDR2 ANQGSEA. The CDR3 DNA follows: TGCAGCGTTGGCCCGGGGCTGAACACTGAAGCTTTCTTT. It yields the protein CSVGPGLNTEAFF.

This clone came up a few times. The chain combines TRBV5-4 with TRBJ1-2, with TRBD1 as a possible D gene (6 bases). This CDR3 region has 14 residues. Germline V gene lookup returns CDR1 SGHNT and CDR2 YYREEE (reference sequence). Deletions cut 2 bases from V and 7 bases from J, with 15 bases between. The chain's CDR3 is CASSFEQGSRGYTF. As DNA, the CDR3 is TGTGCCAGCAGCTTCGAACAGGGTTCACGTGGCTACACCTTC.

This clone has only a few counts. The V gene is TRBV6-1, the J gene TRBJ1-2; unclear D gene. This CDR3 is 11 amino acids long. Trimming shortened V by 1 base and J by 7 bases, and 4 bases separated the two germline ends. The germline CDR1 and CDR2 sequences are MNHNS and SASEGT. The CDR3: CASSEVGGYTF. The CDR3 DNA sequence: TGTGCCAGCAGTGAAGTCGGTGGCTACACCTTC.

This sequence joins TRBV30 and TRBJ2-3; tentative D call: TRBD1 (6 bases). The CDR3 is 18 amino acids. Trimming removed 0 bases at V and 4 bases at J, with 23 bases between. CDR1 is GTSNPN and CDR2 is SVGIG in the germline V gene (reference sequence). The CDR3 reads CAWSVGGGRSSPPDTQYF. For the CDR3, the DNA is TGTGCCTGGAGTGTAGGGGGTGGGAGATCTAGTCCCCCAGATACGCAGTATTTT.